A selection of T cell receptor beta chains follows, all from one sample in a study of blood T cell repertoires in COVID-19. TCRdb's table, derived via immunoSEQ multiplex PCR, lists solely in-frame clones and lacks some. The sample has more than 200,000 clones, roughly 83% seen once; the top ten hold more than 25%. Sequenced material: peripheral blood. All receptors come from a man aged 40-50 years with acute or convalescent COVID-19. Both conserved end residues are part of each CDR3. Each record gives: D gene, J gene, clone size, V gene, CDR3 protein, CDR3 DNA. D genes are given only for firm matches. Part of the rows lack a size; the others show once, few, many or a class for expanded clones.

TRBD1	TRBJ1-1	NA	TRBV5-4	CASSPSGGLDTEAFF	TGTGCCAGCAGCCCGTCAGGGGGCTTGGACACTGAAGCTTTCTTT
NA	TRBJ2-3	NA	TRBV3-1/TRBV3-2	CASSPKSGFTDTQYF	TGTGCCAGCAGCCCCAAGAGCGGATTCACAGATACGCAGTATTTT
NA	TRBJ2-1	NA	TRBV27	CASRYSGGTGNEQFF	TGTGCCAGCAGGTACTCAGGGGGGACTGGCAATGAGCAGTTCTTC
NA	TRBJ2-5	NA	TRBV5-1	CASSSSDSQETQYF	TGCGCCAGCAGCTCGTCGGACAGCCAAGAGACCCAGTACTTC
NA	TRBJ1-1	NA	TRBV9	CASSVQSGRDTEAFF	TGTGCCAGCAGCGTTCAGTCCGGGCGGGACACTGAAGCTTTCTTT
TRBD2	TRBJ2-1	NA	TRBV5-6	CASSRERAGDYNEQFF	TGTGCCAGCAGCCGAGAGCGGGCGGGGGACTACAATGAGCAGTTCTTC
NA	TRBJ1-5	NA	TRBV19	CATRSGDQPQHF	TGTGCCACCCGCAGCGGGGATCAGCCCCAGCATTTT
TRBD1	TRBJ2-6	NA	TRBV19	CASTSTGSSSGANVLTF	TGTGCCAGTACTTCGACAGGGAGTTCCTCTGGGGCCAACGTCCTGACTTTC
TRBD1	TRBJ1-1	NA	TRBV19	CASQGQGDSEAFF	TGTGCCAGTCAGGGCCAGGGGGACAGTGAAGCTTTCTTT
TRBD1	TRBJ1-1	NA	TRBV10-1	CASSYYRDRGFLDEAFF	TGCGCCAGCAGTTACTACCGGGACAGGGGGTTCTTGGATGAAGCTTTCTTT
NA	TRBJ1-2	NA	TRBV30	CAWSGYSYGYTF	TGTGCCTGGAGTGGGTATAGCTATGGCTACACCTTC
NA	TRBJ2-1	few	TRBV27	CASSLGAGERVNNEQFF	TGTGCCAGCAGTTTAGGGGCCGGAGAGCGGGTCAACAATGAGCAGTTCTTC
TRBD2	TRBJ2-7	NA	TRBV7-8	CASSRGTSGYEQYF	TGTGCCAGCAGCCGAGGGACTAGCGGATACGAGCAGTACTTC
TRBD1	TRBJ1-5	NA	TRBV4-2	CASSQGNRGSNQPQHF	TGTGCCAGCAGCCAAGGGAACAGGGGTAGCAATCAGCCCCAGCATTTT
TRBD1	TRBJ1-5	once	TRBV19	CASTSGQGDQPQHF	TGTGCCAGTACGAGTGGACAGGGTGATCAGCCCCAGCATTTT
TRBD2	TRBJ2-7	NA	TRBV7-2	CASSPRLAGGPSYEQYF	TGTGCCAGCAGCCCCAGACTAGCGGGAGGGCCCTCCTACGAGCAGTACTTC
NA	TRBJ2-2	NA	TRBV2	CASSGSWGPGTGELFF	TGTGCCAGCAGTGGATCCTGGGGGCCCGGCACCGGGGAGCTGTTTTTT
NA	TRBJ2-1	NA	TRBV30	CAWSGPRRGNEQFF	TGTGCCTGGAGTGGCCCCCGTAGAGGCAATGAGCAGTTCTTC
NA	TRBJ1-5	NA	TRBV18	CASSYSLESQPQHF	TGTGCCAGCTCATATTCCCTCGAGTCTCAGCCCCAGCATTTT
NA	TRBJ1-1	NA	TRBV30	CAWSVPRQGITEAFF	TGTGCCTGGAGTGTACCCCGCCAGGGGATCACTGAAGCTTTCTTT
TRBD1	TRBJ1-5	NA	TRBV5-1	CASSLGGQGVQPQHF	TGCGCCAGCAGCTTGGGCGGACAGGGGGTTCAGCCCCAGCATTTT
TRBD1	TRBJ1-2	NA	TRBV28	CASSPGQGAHYGYTF	TGTGCCAGCAGTCCGGGACAGGGGGCTCACTATGGCTACACCTTC
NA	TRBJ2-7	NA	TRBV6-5	CASSAGGLYEQYF	TGTGCCAGCAGCGCAGGGGGGTTATACGAGCAGTACTTC
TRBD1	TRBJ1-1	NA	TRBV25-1	CASTTTGGLNTEAFF	TGTGCCAGCACCACGACAGGGGGCCTCAACACTGAAGCTTTCTTT
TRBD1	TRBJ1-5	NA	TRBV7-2	CASSYGTAYSNQPQHF	TGTGCCAGCAGCTATGGGACAGCTTATAGCAATCAGCCCCAGCATTTT
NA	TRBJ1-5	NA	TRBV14	CASSLGDQPQHF	TGTGCCAGCAGCCTGGGCGATCAGCCCCAGCATTTT
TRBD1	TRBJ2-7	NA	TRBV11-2	CASNRDRPYEQYF	TGTGCCAGCAACCGGGACAGGCCATACGAGCAGTACTTC
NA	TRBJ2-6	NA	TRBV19	CASSIRSNRYSGANVLTF	TGTGCCAGTAGTATACGGTCAAACAGATACTCTGGGGCCAACGTCCTGACTTTC
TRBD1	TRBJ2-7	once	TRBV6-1	CASSEAGGTVTYEQYF	TGTGCCAGCAGTGAAGCCGGTGGGACAGTAACCTACGAGCAGTACTTC
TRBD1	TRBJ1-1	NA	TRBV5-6	CASSLGHRGMNTEAFF	TGTGCCAGCAGCTTAGGGCACAGGGGCATGAACACTGAAGCTTTCTTT
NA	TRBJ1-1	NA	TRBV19	CASSLQVGSRIAFF	TGTGCCAGTAGTCTTCAGGTCGGCTCAAGGATAGCTTTCTTT
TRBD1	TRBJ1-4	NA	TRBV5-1	CASSPVDRGGLFF	TGCGCCAGCAGCCCAGTCGACAGGGGAGGCCTGTTTTTT
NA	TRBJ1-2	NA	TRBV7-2	CASSANGGAYGYTF	TGTGCCAGCAGCGCTAATGGGGGGGCGTATGGCTACACCTTC
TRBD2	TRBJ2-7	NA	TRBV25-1	CASTPGGGEQYF	TGTGCCAGCACCCCGGGGGGGGGCGAGCAGTACTTC
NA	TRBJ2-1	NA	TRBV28	CASGRHSYNEQFF	TGTGCCAGCGGGAGGCACTCCTACAATGAGCAGTTCTTC
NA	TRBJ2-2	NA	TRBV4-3	CASSQDNSGTGELFF	TGCGCCAGCAGCCAAGATAACAGCGGCACCGGGGAGCTGTTTTTT
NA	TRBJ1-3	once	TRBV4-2	CASSQEFSGNTIYF	TGTGCCAGCAGCCAAGAATTCTCGGGGAACACCATATATTTT
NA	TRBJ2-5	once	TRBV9	CASSVGGFQETQYF	TGTGCCAGCAGCGTCGGCGGGTTCCAAGAGACCCAGTACTTC
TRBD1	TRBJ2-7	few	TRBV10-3	CAISEWDRGAYEQYF	TGTGCCATCAGTGAGTGGGACAGGGGAGCCTACGAGCAGTACTTC
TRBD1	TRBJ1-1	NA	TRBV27	CASSTTGVSTEAFF	TGTGCCAGCAGTACCACAGGGGTCAGCACTGAAGCTTTCTTT
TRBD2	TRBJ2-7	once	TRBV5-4	CASSPAGTSGDYEQYF	TGTGCCAGCAGCCCGGCCGGGACTAGCGGAGATTACGAGCAGTACTTC
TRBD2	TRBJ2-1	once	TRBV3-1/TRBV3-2	CASSQDYGGPGTSGSGDEQFF	TGTGCCAGCAGCCAAGATTACGGTGGTCCCGGGACTAGCGGGAGTGGAGATGAGCAGTTCTTC
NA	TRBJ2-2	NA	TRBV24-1	CATSDLQLSVAESTGELFF	TGTGCCACCAGTGATTTGCAGTTGTCGGTAGCGGAATCGACCGGGGAGCTGTTTTTT